A single sample is the source of the 29 T cell receptor beta chains below, sequenced in a study of blood T cell repertoires in COVID-19. The data were produced by immunoSEQ multiplex PCR, yet TCRdb's version contains in-frame clones alone and is incomplete. Here the sample spans about 98,000 clones, around 75% being singletons. The sample taken for sequencing was peripheral blood. The receptors were gathered from a man aged 70-80 years with acute or convalescent COVID-19.

This clone has only a few counts. The rearrangement uses TRBV27 and TRBJ2-7, with TRBD1 matching 9 bases. Germline V gene sequence: CDR1 MNHEY, CDR2 SMNVEV (reference sequence). The CDR3 spans 14 residues. V lost 5 bases, J lost 4 bases, and 6 bases stayed unmatched. Written as DNA, the CDR3 is TGTGCCAGCAGTCCCGGGGACAGGGTGTACGAGCAGTACTTC. It is translated as CASSPGDRVYEQYF.

The chain links TRBV5-1 to TRBJ2-7, with TRBD2 matching 11 bases. The CDR3 length is 14 residues. The J segment lost 4 bases and the V segment lost 1 base, leaving 1 base of the junction unmatched. Germline CDR1 reads SGHRS; CDR2 reads YFSETQ. The CDR3 nucleotides read TGCGCCAGCAGCTTGTCTAGCGGGAGGTACGAGCAGTACTTC. Translation gives CASSLSSGRYEQYF.

The J gene is TRBJ2-4, the V gene TRBV27, with D possibly TRBD2 on 6 matching bases. Germline values: CDR1 MNHEY, CDR2 SMNVEV (reference sequence). The CDR3 has 14 amino acids. Trimming cost V 5 bases and J 7 bases, with 15 bases left between them. CDR3 region: CASSPEGRRNIQYF. The CDR3 bases are TGTGCCAGCAGTCCGGAGGGCCGACGGAACATTCAGTACTTC.

The chain carries TRBV9 and TRBJ1-1; D call uncertain. V was shortened by 5 bases and J by 1 base, with 21 bases between the two germline ends. Germline CDR1 reads SGDLS; CDR2 reads YYNGEE. The CDR3 consists of 17 residues. The DNA of the CDR3 is TGTGCCAGCAGTCTAGAACGGATATCGGCTCCGAACACTGAAGCTTTCTTT. Translation gives CASSLERISAPNTEAFF.

The chain recombines TRBV4-1 with TRBJ2-5; D possibly corresponds to TRBD1 (6 bases). Germline assignment: CDR1 MGHRA and CDR2 YSYEKL. V lost 2 bases and J lost 1, with 11 bases in between. CDR3 length: 15 residues. DNA for the CDR3: TGCGCCAGCAGCCAACACAGGGCACCCCAAGAGACCCAGTACTTC. Protein sequence: CASSQHRAPQETQYF.

This chain links TRBV18 with TRBJ2-1; D might be TRBD2 (5 bases). CDR1 is KGHSH, CDR2 LQKENI, per germline. The CDR3 extends over 14 amino acids. Trimming took 6 bases from V and 7 from J, leaving 16 bases between them. The CDR3 reads CASSPSSWENEQFF. DNA of the CDR3: TGTGCCAGCTCCCCCTCTAGCTGGGAGAATGAGCAGTTCTTC.

This clone was counted a few times. The rearrangement links TRBV5-5 to TRBJ2-7, with 8 bases identical to TRBD1. The trim removed 2 bases at V and 4 bases at J, leaving 11 bases unmatched. CDR1 is SGHKS and CDR2 is YYEKEE in the germline V gene (reference sequence). This CDR3 spans 16 amino acids. In DNA, the CDR3 is TGTGCCAGCAGCTTCCGGGACAGGCCCGACCTTTACGAGCAGTACTTC. It is translated as CASSFRDRPDLYEQYF.

V is TRBV3-1 (or the pseudogene TRBV3-2) and J is TRBJ1-1; unclear D gene. V dropped 3 bases and J dropped 0 bases, with 5 bases sitting between them. The CDR3 runs 13 residues. Germline CDR1 is LGHDT and CDR2 is YNNKEL (reference sequence). This CDR3 reads CASSQGLNTEAFF. DNA for the CDR3: TGTGCCAGCAGCCAGGGCCTGAACACTGAAGCTTTCTTT.

J is TRBJ1-2 and V is TRBV3-1 (or the pseudogene TRBV3-2), with D tentatively TRBD1 (6 bases). The CDR3 runs 15 residues. V was cut by 6 bases and J by 1 base, with 15 bases left in between. Germline V gives CDR1 LGHDT, CDR2 YNNKEL (reference sequence). The CDR3 coding sequence is TGTGCCAGCAGGGAGGCACAACAGGGTAACTATGGCTACACCTTC. Translating it yields CASREAQQGNYGYTF.

The chain combines TRBV6-5 with TRBJ2-1, with 9 bases fitting TRBD2. After removal of 6 bases from V and 0 bases from J, the junction contained 3 bases not matched to a gene. In germline, CDR1 is MNHEY, CDR2 SVGAGI. This CDR3 has 15 residues. The CDR3 sequence is CASSRSGSSYNEQFF. CDR3 nucleotides: TGTGCCAGCAGCCGTAGCGGGAGCTCCTACAATGAGCAGTTCTTC.

A single count supports this clone. The V and J genes are TRBV11-2 and TRBJ2-3; 11 bases line up with TRBD1. The germline CDR1 and CDR2 sequences are SGHAT and FQNNGV. V gave up 5 bases and J gave up 6 bases; unmatched junction bases: 19. The CDR3 has 19 amino acids. The CDR3 DNA is TGTGCCAGCAGCCCTTTCATGTGGGCGAGGGACAGGGGGGGGGATACGCAGTATTTT. Its translation: CASSPFMWARDRGGDTQYF.

V is TRBV16 and J is TRBJ1-1; the D gene is possibly TRBD1 (5 bases). CDR3 length equals 12 residues. The germline gives CDR1 KGHSY, CDR2 FQNENV. Trimming cost V 0 bases and J 12 bases, with 11 bases left between them. The DNA of the CDR3 is TGTGCCAGCAGCCAATCCGGCAGGGCATCTTTCTTT. It yields the protein CASSQSGRASFF.

The chain uses TRBV12-3 or TRBV12-4 and TRBJ1-2, with D uncertain. CDR3 size: 13 residues. Between the trimmed V and J ends, which lost 4 bases and 7 bases, there was a span of 13 bases. The chain's CDR3 is CASSWRDSGGYTF. The DNA of the CDR3 is TGTGCCAGCAGTTGGAGGGATAGCGGTGGCTACACCTTC.

The chain uses TRBV7-8 and TRBJ2-3; no firm D call. V dropped 5 bases and J dropped 2 bases, with 8 bases sitting between them. This CDR3 is 13 amino acids long. In germline, CDR1 is SGHVS, CDR2 FQNEAQ. The CDR3 coding sequence is TGTGCCAGCAGCCCCACTATCACAGATACGCAGTATTTT. This codes for CASSPTITDTQYF.

The chain carries TRBV30 and TRBJ1-5; 10 nucleotides match TRBD1. CDR1 and CDR2 (germline): GTSNPN, SVGIG (reference sequence). V was clipped by 3 bases and J by 6 bases; unmatched bases: 2. The CDR3 runs to 13 residues. Written as DNA, the CDR3 is TGTGCCTGGAGCGGGACAGGGGCTCAGCCCCAGCATTTT. It translates to CAWSGTGAQPQHF.

This chain links TRBV19 with TRBJ2-3; 8 nucleotides agree with TRBD2. The CDR3 loop spans 14 amino acids. The V gene end was trimmed by 3 bases and the J gene end by 9 bases; junction bases not matched to a gene: 8. Germline V gives CDR1 LNHDA, CDR2 SQIVND (reference sequence). CDR3 nucleotide sequence: TGTGCCAGTAGTATGGAGCAGGTAGCGGGAACGCAGTATTTT. It encodes CASSMEQVAGTQYF. Full variable domain (missing parts from reference TRBV19 and TRBJ2-3): DGGITQSPKYLFRKEGQNVTLSCEQNLNHDAMYWYRQDPGQGLRLIYYSQIVNDFQKGDIAEGYSVSREKKESFPLTVTSAQKNPTAFYLCASSMEQVAGTQYFGPGTRLTVL.

The chain is built from TRBV5-1 and TRBJ2-2, with D unresolved. Germline V gene lookup returns CDR1 SGHRS and CDR2 YFSETQ. V lost 4 bases and J lost 4, with 14 bases in between. The CDR3 extends over 15 amino acids. The chain's CDR3 is CASSQDKASTGELFF. The DNA for the CDR3 is TGCGCCAGCAGCCAAGACAAGGCGTCCACCGGGGAGCTGTTTTTT. Full variable domain (rest looked up from reference TRBV5-1 and TRBJ2-2): KAGVTQTPRYLIKTRGQQVTLSCSPISGHRSVSWYQQTPGQGLQFLFEYFSETQRNKGNFPGRFSGRQFSNSRSEMNVSTLELGDSALYLCASSQDKASTGELFFGEGSRLTVL.

This chain uses TRBV19 with TRBJ2-7, with a possible D match to TRBD1 (6 bases). The CDR3 contains 15 residues. With 3 bases removed from V and 1 base from J, the gap between germline ends came to 13 bases. Germline CDR1 LNHDA, CDR2 SQIVND (reference sequence). The DNA for the CDR3 is TGTGCCAGTAGTATGGGGGCGGACAGTTCCTACGAGCAGTACTTC. Translated, it gives CASSMGADSSYEQYF. Filled out from reference TRBV19 and TRBJ2-7, the complete variable domain reads DGGITQSPKYLFRKEGQNVTLSCEQNLNHDAMYWYRQDPGQGLRLIYYSQIVNDFQKGDIAEGYSVSREKKESFPLTVTSAQKNPTAFYLCASSMGADSSYEQYFGPGTRLTVT.

The chain links TRBV9 to TRBJ2-3; unclear D gene. With 4 bases removed from V and 0 bases from J, the gap between germline ends came to 15 bases. This CDR3 is 16 amino acids long. Germline assignment: CDR1 SGDLS and CDR2 YYNGEE. The CDR3 DNA is TGTGCCAGCAGCACCCGAAGACTTTCTAGCACAGATACGCAGTATTTT. Translated, it gives CASSTRRLSSTDTQYF.

This clone occurred a few times. The V call is TRBV13, the J call TRBJ2-1, with 11 bases matching TRBD2. The germline gives CDR1 PRHDT, CDR2 FYEKMQ (reference sequence). Trimming took 8 bases from V and 10 from J; bases not matched to a gene: 13. The CDR3 length is 15 residues. The CDR3: CASPATSGSFGEQFF. The CDR3 region has the DNA TGTGCCAGCCCTGCCACTAGCGGGAGCTTCGGAGAGCAGTTCTTC.

This chain connects TRBV3-1 (or the pseudogene TRBV3-2) to TRBJ2-7, with a possible D match to TRBD2 (7 bases). V lost 4 bases and J lost 0, with 16 bases in between. Germline V CDR1 and CDR2: LGHDT, YNNKEL (reference sequence). The CDR3 is 16 amino acids. The DNA of the CDR3 is TGTGCCAGCAGCCCGCATCGAGGGGGGGCCTCCTACGAGCAGTACTTC. Its protein product is CASSPHRGGASYEQYF.

This clone has only a few counts. The chain carries TRBV6-5 and TRBJ2-1, with a tentative D call TRBD2 (6 bases). Trimming took 7 bases from V and 2 from J, leaving 9 bases between them. The CDR3 runs to 13 residues. Germline CDR1 is MNHEY and CDR2 is SVGAGI. DNA for the CDR3: TGTGCCAGCAAGCTAGCGCCCTACAATGAGCAGTTCTTC. This translates into CASKLAPYNEQFF.

This clone came up a few times. The chain joins TRBV28 to TRBJ2-7, with D tentatively TRBD1 (6 bases). Germline V CDR1 and CDR2: MDHEN, SYDVKM. The ends were cut back, 7 bases at V and 0 bases at J, with 13 bases in the middle. The CDR3 is 14 residues long. Here the CDR3 reads CASTPLDSSYEQYF. Here the CDR3 DNA reads TGTGCCAGCACGCCCTTGGACAGCTCCTACGAGCAGTACTTC.

This clone was seen a handful of times. The chain uses TRBV9 and TRBJ1-1; D is possibly TRBD1 (6 bases). This CDR3 is built from 13 residues. Trimming removed 3 bases at V and 5 bases at J, with 11 bases between. CDR1 and CDR2 (germline): SGDLS, YYNGEE. Here the CDR3 DNA reads TGTGCCAGCAGCGCCCTACAGGGAACTGAAGCTTTCTTT. This translates into CASSALQGTEAFF.

The rearrangement links TRBV30 to TRBJ2-2, with D perhaps matching TRBD1 (6 bases). The CDR3 length is 16 residues. Germline lookup yields CDR1 GTSNPN and CDR2 SVGIG (reference sequence). V lost 3 bases and J 4 bases, leaving 18 bases between the germline ends. As DNA, the CDR3 is TGTGCCTGGAGGGTCCCCGCCCACAGGGTCACCGGGGAGCTGTTTTTT. Translating gives CAWRVPAHRVTGELFF.

The genes are TRBV5-5 and TRBJ1-3, with 10 bases matching TRBD1. The germline CDR1 and CDR2 sequences are SGHKS and YYEKEE (reference sequence). The trim removed 5 bases at V and 0 bases at J, leaving 8 bases unmatched. There are 17 residues in the CDR3. CDR3 in amino acids: CASSLRDRGFSGNTIYF. The CDR3 coding sequence is TGTGCCAGCAGTCTCCGGGACAGGGGTTTCTCTGGAAACACCATATATTTT.

This clone was observed a few times. The chain couples TRBV11-2 to TRBJ1-5, with D unclear. The V and J ends lost 0 bases and 7 bases respectively, with 13 bases between them. This CDR3 spans 15 amino acids. In germline, CDR1 is SGHAT, CDR2 FQNNGV. DNA for the CDR3: TGTGCCAGCAGCTTAGATCGGGGAAGTGGACAGCCCCAGCATTTT. Translated, it gives CASSLDRGSGQPQHF.

The chain links TRBV19 to TRBJ1-4; D is uncertain. The CDR3 consists of 16 residues. V was clipped by 2 bases and J by 5 bases, with 15 bases between them. CDR1 is LNHDA and CDR2 is SQIVND in the germline V gene (reference sequence). The CDR3 region is CASSIIGTAVNEKLFF. CDR3 in DNA: TGTGCCAGTAGTATAATCGGCACAGCGGTGAATGAAAAACTGTTTTTT.

J is TRBJ1-3 and V is TRBV5-1; D is perhaps TRBD1 (5 bases). Trimming removed 4 bases from V and 2 bases from J, with 16 bases in between. Germline loops: CDR1 SGHRS, CDR2 YFSETQ. The CDR3 is 16 residues long. The CDR3 here is CASSPTQGNTGNTIYF. For the CDR3, the DNA is TGCGCCAGCAGCCCAACGCAGGGAAACACTGGAAACACCATATATTTT.